The present TCR beta chain was sequenced within a study of blood T cell dynamics during melanoma immunotherapy. Study-wide background: First-line therapy was either pembrolizumab or nivolumab with ipilimumab for metastatic melanoma.

Worth noting for this clone: What it recognizes is unknown.

Germline V gene data show CDR1 as MNHNS and CDR2 as SASEGT. The J segment lost 2 bases and the V segment lost 4 bases, leaving 3 bases of the junction unmatched. The CDR3 sequence is 15 residues long. Study results and limitations: Whether repertoire-driving clones were melanoma-specific could not be determined.

Time point of the sample: pre-treatment baseline. Apart from a couple of fast progressors, RECIST 1.1 response was judged 12 weeks post-infusion. Each bulk PBMC sample had roughly 0.35 ug DNA loaded. Clones were sequenced by immunoSEQ multiplex PCR, and TCRdb holds only the in-frame ones, with some missing. The sample lists approximately 15,000 clones; more than 70% were seen once. The rearrangement links TRBV6-1 to TRBJ2-7; 12 nucleotides agree with TRBD1. This TCR derives from a human donor with melanoma. The sample consisted of blood, taken from a patient treated with checkpoint blockade. CDR3 region: CASSGGTGGAYEQYF. For the CDR3, the DNA is TGTGCCAGCAGTGGAGGGACAGGGGGCGCCTACGAGCAGTACTTC.